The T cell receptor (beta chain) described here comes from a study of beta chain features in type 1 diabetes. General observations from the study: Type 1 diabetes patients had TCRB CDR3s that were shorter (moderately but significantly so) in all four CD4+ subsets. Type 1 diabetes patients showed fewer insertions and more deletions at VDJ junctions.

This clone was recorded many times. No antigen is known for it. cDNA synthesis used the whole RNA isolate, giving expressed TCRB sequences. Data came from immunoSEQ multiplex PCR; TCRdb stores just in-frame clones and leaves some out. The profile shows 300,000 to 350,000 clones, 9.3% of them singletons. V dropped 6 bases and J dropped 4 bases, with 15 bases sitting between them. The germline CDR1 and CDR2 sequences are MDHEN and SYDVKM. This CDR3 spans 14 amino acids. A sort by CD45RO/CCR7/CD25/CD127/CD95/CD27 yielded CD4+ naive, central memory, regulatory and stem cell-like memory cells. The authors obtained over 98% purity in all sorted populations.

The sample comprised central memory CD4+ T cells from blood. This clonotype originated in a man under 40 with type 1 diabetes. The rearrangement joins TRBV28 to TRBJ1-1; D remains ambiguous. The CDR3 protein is CASSPYRTGTEAFF. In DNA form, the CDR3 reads TGTGCCAGCAGCCCCTACCGAACGGGCACTGAAGCTTTCTTT. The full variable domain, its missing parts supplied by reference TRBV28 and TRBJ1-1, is DVKVTQSSRYLVKRTGEKVFLECVQDMDHENMFWYRQDPGLGLRLIYFSYDVKMKEKGDIPEGYSVSREKKERFSLILESASTNQTSMYLCASSPYRTGTEAFFGQGTRLTVV.